The rows below give T cell receptor beta chains drawn from one sample of a study of metastatic and nonmetastatic thyroid tumors. TCRdb re-analyzed the PCR reads using MiXCR. This sample has some 38,000 clones; 40% to 55% occur once, and the top ten carry around 24%. Sequenced sample: tumor tissue. These TCRs come from a male donor with papillary thyroid cancer or a benign thyroid nodule (not recorded which). Some clones in this sample may be carry-over from other donors' samples. Both conserved end residues are part of each CDR3. D genes are given only for firm matches.

>TRBJ1-4|TRBV9|TRBD1
CASSGRQGTNEKLFF
>TRBJ1-3|TRBV4-1|TRBD1
CASSQGQGAGNTIYF
>TRBJ2-3|TRBV30|-
CAWDDPSRSSYTQYF
>TRBJ2-2|TRBV30|-
CAWSVEAFPGELFF
>TRBJ2-1|TRBV7-2|-
CASSLSGLSTYNEQFF
>TRBJ2-5|TRBV4-1|-
CASSNRQLQETQYF
>TRBJ2-7|TRBV30|-
CAWSSLGLLDEQYF
>TRBJ2-3|TRBV6-1|-
CASSPDWITDTQYF
>TRBJ2-3|TRBV7-9|-
CASSLDTQYF
>TRBJ1-5|TRBV12-3/TRBV12-4|-
CASSLTRDQPQHF
>TRBJ2-3|TRBV3-1|-
CASSPLQPDTQYF
>TRBJ1-4|TRBV5-1|-
CASSSTSGTNEKLFF
>TRBJ2-7|TRBV28|-
CASRRTAYDSYEQYF
>TRBJ1-3|TRBV6-1|-
CASSGDPGSSGNTIYF
>TRBJ2-2|TRBV11-1|-
CASSWAGSPTNTGELFF
>TRBJ2-7|TRBV6-6|TRBD2
CASSYGVAGVYEQYF
>TRBJ2-2|TRBV12-3/TRBV12-4|TRBD1
CASRQGARTGELFF
>TRBJ2-1|TRBV20-1|-
CSAREWKGSRNEQFF
>TRBJ2-7|TRBV27|TRBD2
CASRTTGTNTYEQYF
>TRBJ2-7|TRBV19|TRBD2
CASSLNGEGQYF
>TRBJ2-7|TRBV20-1|TRBD1
CSGTNRGSREQYF
>TRBJ1-2|TRBV30|-
CAWSVAQWGGYTF
>TRBJ2-1|TRBV6-1|TRBD1
CASSAQLGGGEQFF
>TRBJ2-7|TRBV6-1|-
CASRPTGDIYEQYF
>TRBJ2-1|TRBV20-1|TRBD1
CSARDGGQVIYNEQFF
>TRBJ2-5|TRBV4-2|TRBD2
CASSQDILAGGKETQYF
>TRBJ1-5|TRBV11-2|-
CASSRGGLRQPQHF
>TRBJ1-5|TRBV11-1|-
CASSFSGNQPQHF
>TRBJ1-3|TRBV6-1|-
CASSERGRGGRNTIYF
>TRBJ1-2|TRBV6-1|TRBD1
CASLGTDYSTNYGYTF
>TRBJ2-1|TRBV27|TRBD1
CASSSSVTGGLQEQFF
>TRBJ2-7|TRBV7-6|-
CASSLGAQSYEQYF
>TRBJ2-2|TRBV7-3|-
CASSLLTSSAPGELFF
>TRBJ1-6|TRBV28|-
CASSPGPTYSPLHF
>TRBJ2-7|TRBV7-9|-
CASTPPEGEQYF
>TRBJ1-4|TRBV6-1|-
CASSEWQGTEKLFF
>TRBJ1-3|TRBV6-1|TRBD1
CASGQGGNTIYF
>TRBJ2-3|TRBV7-2|-
CASSLASTGGQDTQYF
>TRBJ2-1|TRBV5-1|TRBD1
CASSLPGTGGYNEQFF
>TRBJ1-5|TRBV4-1|-
CASSYGPGENQPQHF
>TRBJ1-5|TRBV18|-
CASSLSRGENQPQHF
>TRBJ2-7|TRBV28|TRBD2
CASYVAGDYEQYF
>TRBJ2-2|TRBV28|-
CATLTGSGELFF
>TRBJ1-6|TRBV10-2|TRBD1
CASSPSRQGNFPLHF
>TRBJ1-6|TRBV6-1|-
CASSLRGPGLSSPLHF
>TRBJ2-3|TRBV18|-
CASSPPRSGGTDTQYF
>TRBJ2-7|TRBV19|-
CASSEGHYEQYF
>TRBJ2-7|TRBV28|TRBD2
CASRSLAGQTYEQYF
>TRBJ1-2|TRBV2|-
CASSDDSGISYGYTF
>TRBJ1-1|TRBV30|-
CAWELSGGAQAFF
>TRBJ1-2|TRBV30|-
CAWAGGYGYTF
>TRBJ1-2|TRBV24-1|-
CATSDADRPYTF
>TRBJ2-1|TRBV20-1|TRBD2
CSASTSGIYNEQFF
>TRBJ1-2|TRBV7-2|-
CASSPVRRDYGYTF